Given below is one TCR beta chain in context. What it recognizes is unknown. The sample comes from a study of cytomegalovirus exposure and HLA in healthy donors. The overall study: From 190 million or so T cells, an earlier analysis saw approximately 110 million unique TCR beta sequences. Genotyping of 398 donors showed that roughly 80% belonged to the Caucasian-associated ancestry cluster.

Trimming pared 4 bases from V and 5 bases from J, leaving 14 bases between. The CDR3 runs to 14 residues. CDR1 and CDR2 from the germline V gene are MGHDK and SYGVNS. Study observations and caveats: The study assumed roughly uniform donor sequencing depth for presence/absence analyses.

13 Jbeta primers and 60 Vbeta primers were used for the PCR. Methods used by the authors: An analysis that came later counted 80 million or so unique TCR beta chains, about 10 million shared. Profiled with immunoSEQ multiplex PCR; TCRdb holds only in-frame clones, not every one. That table gives V, J and clone size, and the DNA gave D and trimming. The table includes around 120,000 clones, 70% to 85% detected once. The rearrangement joins TRBV25-1 to TRBJ2-5, with D possibly TRBD2 on 6 matching bases. Sequencing was performed on PBMCs. This receptor was identified in a woman aged 60-70 years in good health and CMV-seropositive. The CDR3 DNA follows: TGTGCCAGCAGTGCCGCCAGGGAGGTTGAGACCCAGTACTTC. Protein sequence: CASSAAREVETQYF.